This T cell receptor beta chain is from a study of CD8+ T cells in alopecia areata. At the level of the study: Treated individuals took tofacitinib by mouth, 5 to 10 mg twice daily.

Germline assignment: CDR1 MNHEY and CDR2 SMNVEV (reference sequence). V was clipped by 3 bases and J by 8 bases, with 10 bases between them. CDR3 length: 12 amino acids. Extraction of RNA preceded its reverse transcription into cDNA, which served as the sequencing template. The protocol was immunoSEQ multiplex PCR, while the TCRdb copy is restricted to in-frame clones and leaves out a portion. The data contain 200,000 to 250,000 clones, about three fifths of them singletons. The sample consisted of CD4+ T cells sorted from blood, taken at week 0. The chain has TRBV27 and TRBJ1-2; D uncertain. The clonotype originates from a human donor with alopecia areata. As DNA, the CDR3 is TGTGCCAGCAGTTTTCAAGGCGGGGGCTACACCTTC. This gives the protein CASSFQGGGYTF.